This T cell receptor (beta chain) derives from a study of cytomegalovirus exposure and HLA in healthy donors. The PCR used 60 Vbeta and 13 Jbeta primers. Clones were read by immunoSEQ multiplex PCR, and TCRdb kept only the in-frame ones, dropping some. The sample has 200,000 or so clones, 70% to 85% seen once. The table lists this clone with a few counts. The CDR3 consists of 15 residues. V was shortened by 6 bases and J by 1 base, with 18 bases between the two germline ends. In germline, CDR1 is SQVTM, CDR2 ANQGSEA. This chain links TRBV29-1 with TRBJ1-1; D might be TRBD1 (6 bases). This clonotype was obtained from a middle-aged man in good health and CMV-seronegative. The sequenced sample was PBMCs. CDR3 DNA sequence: TGCAGCGTGAGAAGCAGGACAGAGGGGAACACTGAAGCTTTCTTT. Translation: CSVRSRTEGNTEAFF.